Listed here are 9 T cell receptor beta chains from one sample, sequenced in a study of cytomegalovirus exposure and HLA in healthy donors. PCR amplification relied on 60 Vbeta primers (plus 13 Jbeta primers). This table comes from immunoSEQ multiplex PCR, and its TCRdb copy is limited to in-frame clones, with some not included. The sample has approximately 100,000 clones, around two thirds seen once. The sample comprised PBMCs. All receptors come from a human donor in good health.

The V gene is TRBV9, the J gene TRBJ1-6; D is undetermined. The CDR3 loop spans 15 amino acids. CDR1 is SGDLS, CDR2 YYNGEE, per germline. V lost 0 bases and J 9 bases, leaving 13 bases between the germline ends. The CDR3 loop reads CASSVAENGRSPLHF. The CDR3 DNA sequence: TGTGCCAGCAGCGTAGCGGAGAACGGTCGTTCACCCCTCCACTTT.

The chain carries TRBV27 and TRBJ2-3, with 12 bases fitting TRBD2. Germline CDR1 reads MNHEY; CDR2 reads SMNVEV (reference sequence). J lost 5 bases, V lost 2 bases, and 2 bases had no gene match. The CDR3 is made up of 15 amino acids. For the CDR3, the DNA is TGTGCCAGCAGTTTAAAACTAGCGGGGGGAGATACGCAGTATTTT. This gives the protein CASSLKLAGGDTQYF.

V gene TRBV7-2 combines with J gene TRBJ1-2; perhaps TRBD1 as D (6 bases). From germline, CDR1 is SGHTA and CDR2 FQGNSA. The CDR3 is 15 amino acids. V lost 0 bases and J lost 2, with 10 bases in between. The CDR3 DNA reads TGTGCCAGCAGCTTAGCGGTCACAGGGAACTATGGCTACACCTTC. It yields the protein CASSLAVTGNYGYTF.

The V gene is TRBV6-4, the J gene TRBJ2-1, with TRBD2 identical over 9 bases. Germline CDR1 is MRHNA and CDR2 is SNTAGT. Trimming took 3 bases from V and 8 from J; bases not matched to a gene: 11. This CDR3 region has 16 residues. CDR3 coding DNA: TGTGCCAGCAGTGAGCAAGCGGGAGGCCCTTTGGATGAGCAGTTCTTC. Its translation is CASSEQAGGPLDEQFF.

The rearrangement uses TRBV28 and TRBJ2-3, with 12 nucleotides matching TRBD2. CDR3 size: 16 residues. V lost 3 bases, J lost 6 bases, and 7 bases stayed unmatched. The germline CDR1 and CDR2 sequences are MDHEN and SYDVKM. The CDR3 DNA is TGTGCCAGCAGTTTTAATCTAGCGGGAGGGCGGGATACGCAGTATTTT. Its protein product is CASSFNLAGGRDTQYF.

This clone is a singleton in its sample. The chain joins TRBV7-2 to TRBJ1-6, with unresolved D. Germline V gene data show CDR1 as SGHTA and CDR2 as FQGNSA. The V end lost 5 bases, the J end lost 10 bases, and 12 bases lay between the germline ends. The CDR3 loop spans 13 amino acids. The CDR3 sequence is CASSARAGSPLHF. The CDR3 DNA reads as TGTGCCAGCAGCGCAAGAGCCGGGTCACCCCTCCACTTT.

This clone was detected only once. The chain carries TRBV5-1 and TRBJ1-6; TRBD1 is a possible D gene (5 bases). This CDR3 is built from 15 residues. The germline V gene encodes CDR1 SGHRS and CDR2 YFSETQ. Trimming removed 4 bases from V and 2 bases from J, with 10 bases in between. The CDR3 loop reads CASSVGQTYNSPLHF. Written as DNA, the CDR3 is TGCGCCAGCAGCGTGGGGCAAACCTATAATTCACCCCTCCACTTT.

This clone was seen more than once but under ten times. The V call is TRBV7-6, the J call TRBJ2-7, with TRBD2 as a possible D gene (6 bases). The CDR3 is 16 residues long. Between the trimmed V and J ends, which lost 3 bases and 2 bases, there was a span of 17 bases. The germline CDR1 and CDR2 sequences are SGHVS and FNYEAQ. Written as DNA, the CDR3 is TGTGCCAGCAGCTTGGCGAGGTGGGGGGAAGCCTACGAGCAGTACTTC. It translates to CASSLARWGEAYEQYF.

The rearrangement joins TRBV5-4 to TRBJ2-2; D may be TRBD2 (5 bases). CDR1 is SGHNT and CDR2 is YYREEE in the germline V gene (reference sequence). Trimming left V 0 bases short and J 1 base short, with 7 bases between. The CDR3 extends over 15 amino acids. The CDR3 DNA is TGTGCCAGCAGCTTGGTGAGCGGGAACACCGGGGAGCTGTTTTTT. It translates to CASSLVSGNTGELFF.